A selection of T cell receptor beta chains follows, all from one sample in a study of T cells after yellow fever vaccination. TCRdb recomputed calls from the 5' RACE reads with MiXCR, one row per CDR3 protein. Of about 220,000 distinct CDR3 sequences listed, approximately 3% are singletons. The material was CD4+ T cells sorted from PBMCs, obtained 10 days after the yellow fever booster vaccination. These receptors were collected from a man aged 18 to 30 who received the YFV17D yellow fever vaccine. Each CDR3 is given with its conserved first and last residue. D genes are given only for firm matches. Clone size is given for some rows only: seen once, a few or many times, or a class if the clone is expanded.

v_call	d_call	clone_size	j_call	cdr3_nt	cdr3_aa
TRBV20-1	TRBD2	many	TRBJ2-1	TGCAGTGCTAGAGCTGCTGTGGGACTAGCGGGATACAATGAGCAGTTCTTC	CSARAAVGLAGYNEQFF
TRBV4-3	NA	NA	TRBJ1-2	TGCGCCAGCAGCCCGCAGAGGGGGTTGGGCTACACCTTC	CASSPQRGLGYTF
TRBV5-1	NA	NA	TRBJ2-7	TGCGCCAGCAGCTTGGGGACGGACAGAACCTACGAGCAGTACTTC	CASSLGTDRTYEQYF
TRBV28	TRBD1	many	TRBJ2-3	TGTGCCAGCAGTTCCTCCGGGACAGGGGTGTTGGTAGATACGCAGTATTTT	CASSSSGTGVLVDTQYF
TRBV11-2	TRBD1	NA	TRBJ1-2	TGTGCCAGCAGCCCTCTGGGACAGGGGAGCTATGGCTACACCTTC	CASSPLGQGSYGYTF
TRBV29-1	TRBD2	few	TRBJ2-1	TGCAGCGTTGAACCGAACACTAGCGGGGGGGCAGGGGAGCAGTTCTTC	CSVEPNTSGGAGEQFF
TRBV6-5	NA	few	TRBJ2-2	TGTGCCAGCAGTCCCGGCTCGGTGACAACCGGGGAGCTGTTTTTT	CASSPGSVTTGELFF
TRBV24-1	NA	many	TRBJ2-3	TGTGCCACCAGTGATCCCAGGGGGGTCACAGATACGCAGTATTTT	CATSDPRGVTDTQYF
TRBV27	TRBD2	few	TRBJ2-5	TGTGCCAGCAGGCCCGGGGGGGCCCAAGAGACCCAGTACTTC	CASRPGGAQETQYF
TRBV6-2/TRBV6-3	TRBD1	many	TRBJ2-6	TGTGCCACAAACCAGGGGGTTGGGGCCAACGTCCTGACTTTC	CATNQGVGANVLTF
TRBV9	TRBD2	many	TRBJ2-3	TGTGCCAGCAGCGTAGACCCAGCGGGGGTCCAACGAACGCAGTATTTT	CASSVDPAGVQRTQYF
TRBV7-6	NA	NA	TRBJ2-7	TGTGCCAGCAGCAAAAGAAACGAGCAGTACTTC	CASSKRNEQYF
TRBV7-2	TRBD2	many	TRBJ2-3	TGTGCCAGCAGCTCACAATTTAGCGGGGGGGCCGCAGATACGCAGTATTTT	CASSSQFSGGAADTQYF